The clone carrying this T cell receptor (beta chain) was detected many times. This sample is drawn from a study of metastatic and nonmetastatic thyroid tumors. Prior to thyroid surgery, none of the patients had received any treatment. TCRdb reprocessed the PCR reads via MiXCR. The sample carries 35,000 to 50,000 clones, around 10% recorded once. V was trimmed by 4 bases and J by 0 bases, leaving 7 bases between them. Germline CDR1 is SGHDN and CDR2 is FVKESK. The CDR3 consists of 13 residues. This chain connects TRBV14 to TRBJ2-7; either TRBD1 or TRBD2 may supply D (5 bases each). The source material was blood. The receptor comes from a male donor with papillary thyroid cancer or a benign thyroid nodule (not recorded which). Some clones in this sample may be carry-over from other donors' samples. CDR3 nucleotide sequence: TGTGCCAGCAGCCCCGGGACCTCCTACGAGCAGTACTTC. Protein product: CASSPGTSYEQYF. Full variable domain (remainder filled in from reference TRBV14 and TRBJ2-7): EAGVTQFPSHSVIEKGQTVTLRCDPISGHDNLYWYRRVMGKEIKFLLHFVKESKQDESGMPNNRFLAERTGGTYSTLKVQPAELEDSGVYFCASSPGTSYEQYFGPGTRLTVT.